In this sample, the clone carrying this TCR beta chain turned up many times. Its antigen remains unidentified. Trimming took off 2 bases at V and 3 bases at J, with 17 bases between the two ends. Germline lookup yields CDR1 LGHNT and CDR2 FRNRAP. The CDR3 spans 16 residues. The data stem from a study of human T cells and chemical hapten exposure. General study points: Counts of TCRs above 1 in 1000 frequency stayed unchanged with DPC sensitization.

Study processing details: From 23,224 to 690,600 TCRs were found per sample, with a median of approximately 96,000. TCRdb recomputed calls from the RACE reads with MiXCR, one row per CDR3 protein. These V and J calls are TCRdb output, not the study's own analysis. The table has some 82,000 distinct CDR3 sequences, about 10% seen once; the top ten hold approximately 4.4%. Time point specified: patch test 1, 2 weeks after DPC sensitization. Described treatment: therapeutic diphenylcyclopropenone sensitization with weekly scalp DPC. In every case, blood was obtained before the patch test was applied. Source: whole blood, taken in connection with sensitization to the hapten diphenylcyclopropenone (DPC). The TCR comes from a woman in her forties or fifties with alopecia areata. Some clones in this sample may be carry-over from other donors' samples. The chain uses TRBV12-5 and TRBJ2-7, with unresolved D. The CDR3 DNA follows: TGTGCTAGTGGTTTGATTACTACCGGGTCCAACTACGAGCAGTACTTC. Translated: CASGLITTGSNYEQYF.